Listed below are T cell receptor beta chains from one sample, sequenced in a study of identical twins. TCRdb reanalysed the 5' RACE reads using MiXCR and keeps one entry per CDR3 protein. Seen here are about 100,000 distinct CDR3 sequences, under 6.5% observed once, and the top ten hold about an eighth. The source material was memory T cells sorted from blood. Receptors originate from a woman between 45 and 60 years old in good health. CDR3s include the opening cysteine and the closing phenylalanine or tryptophan. The order of the fields is CDR3 protein, CDR3 DNA, V gene, clone size, J gene, D gene. A D gene is named only where the DNA matches it firmly. Some rows have no size entry. The others give once, few or many, or a class for an expanded clone.

CASSQVAGSGSSYNEQFF,TGTGCCAGCAGCCAAGTCGCGGGGAGCGGGAGCTCCTACAATGAGCAGTTCTTC,TRBV3-1,few,TRBJ2-1,TRBD2
CAISEGDSLSYEQYF,TGTGCCATCAGTGAAGGGGACTCGCTTTCCTACGAGCAGTACTTC,TRBV10-3,many,TRBJ2-7,-
CASSVGDRGGKLFF,TGTGCCAGCAGTGTCGGGGACAGGGGAGGAAAACTGTTTTTT,TRBV6-1,few,TRBJ1-4,TRBD1
CSVEGQREGHTGELFF,TGCAGCGTTGAAGGGCAGCGGGAGGGCCACACCGGGGAGCTGTTTTTT,TRBV29-1,many,TRBJ2-2,TRBD2
CASSLNGGANVLTF,TGCGCCAGCAGCTTGAATGGTGGGGCCAACGTCCTGACTTTC,TRBV5-1,few,TRBJ2-6,-
CSAVAGTATEAFF,TGCAGCGCGGTGGCAGGGACGGCCACTGAAGCTTTCTTT,TRBV29-1,many,TRBJ1-1,-
CASSVGSGRNTGELFF,TGTGCCAGCAGCGTAGGTAGCGGGAGGAACACCGGGGAGCTGTTTTTT,TRBV9,many,TRBJ2-2,TRBD2
CASRSAGGIGYNEQFF,TGTGCCAGTAGATCAGCAGGAGGGATCGGCTACAATGAGCAGTTCTTC,TRBV19,few,TRBJ2-1,-
CASSRQNTEAFF,TGTGCCAGTAGTAGACAGAACACTGAAGCTTTCTTT,TRBV19,many,TRBJ1-1,-
CASSESTAYNEQFF,TGTGCCAGCAGTGAGAGTACCGCCTACAATGAGCAGTTCTTC,TRBV25-1,many,TRBJ2-1,-
CASGLIMPAANTGELFF,TGTGCTAGTGGTTTGATTATGCCCGCGGCGAACACCGGGGAGCTGTTTTTT,TRBV12-5,few,TRBJ2-2,-
CASSVGGRATNEKLFF,TGTGCCAGCAGCGTGGGTGGGCGAGCAACTAATGAAAAACTGTTTTTT,TRBV7-6,medium-sized,TRBJ1-4,-
CASSLGTSGPKTNNEQFF,TGTGCCAGCAGTTTAGGGACTAGCGGACCCAAGACGAACAATGAGCAGTTCTTC,TRBV12-3/TRBV12-4,many,TRBJ2-1,TRBD2
CSAIAGGPREQFF,TGCAGTGCCATAGCGGGAGGGCCTAGGGAGCAGTTCTTC,TRBV20-1,-,TRBJ2-1,TRBD2
CASSQRRRVTGELFF,TGTGCCAGCAGCCAGAGACGAAGAGTAACCGGGGAGCTGTTTTTT,TRBV3-1,many,TRBJ2-2,-
CASTSTSGSQFF,TGTGCCAGCACGTCGACTAGCGGATCGCAGTTCTTC,TRBV12-3/TRBV12-4,few,TRBJ2-1,TRBD2
CASSLLLRRAGVAGQFF,TGTGCCAGCAGCTTACTCCTCCGAAGGGCGGGAGTTGCGGGGCAGTTCTTC,TRBV7-9,-,TRBJ2-1,TRBD2
CASSSPRSPGQGGQGTDTQYF,TGCGCCAGCAGCTCACCCCGATCTCCGGGACAGGGGGGTCAGGGGACAGATACGCAGTATTTT,TRBV5-1,many,TRBJ2-3,TRBD1
CASSLGRTYGYTF,TGTGCCAGCAGCTTGGGGCGGACCTATGGCTACACCTTC,TRBV5-6,many,TRBJ1-2,-
CATSSSYRVEETQYF,TGTGCCACCAGCAGTTCCTACAGGGTTGAAGAGACCCAGTACTTC,TRBV15,many,TRBJ2-5,-
CASSLEMGGRGYTF,TGCGCCAGCAGCTTGGAAATGGGCGGCCGTGGCTACACCTTC,TRBV5-1,many,TRBJ1-2,-
CASSLGGLKYNEQFF,TGTGCCAGCAGTTTAGGAGGGCTGAAGTACAATGAGCAGTTCTTC,TRBV12-3/TRBV12-4,many,TRBJ2-1,-
CASSLRRGGTDTQYF,TGCGCCAGCAGCTTGAGACGAGGGGGGACAGATACGCAGTATTTT,TRBV5-1,few,TRBJ2-3,-
CASTAQGLAGSYEQYF,TGTGCCAGCACCGCCCAAGGTCTAGCGGGATCCTACGAGCAGTACTTC,TRBV2,-,TRBJ2-7,TRBD2
CASSLARADSIQETQYF,TGCGCCAGCAGCTTGGCCAGAGCGGACAGTATCCAAGAGACCCAGTACTTC,TRBV5-1,many,TRBJ2-5,-
CASSYRGLNSPLHF,TGTGCCAGCAGCTACAGGGGTCTTAATTCACCCCTCCACTTT,TRBV12-3/TRBV12-4,many,TRBJ1-6,TRBD1
CASSLRTSGIDNEQFF,TGTGCCAGCAGCCTCAGGACTAGCGGGATCGACAATGAGCAGTTCTTC,TRBV6-1,many,TRBJ2-1,TRBD2
CASSYTGLSNEQFF,TGTGCCAGCAGTTACACGGGACTAAGCAATGAGCAGTTCTTC,TRBV6-5,many,TRBJ2-1,TRBD2
CASSRKGEHGHSGNTIYF,TGCGCCAGCAGCCGGAAGGGGGAACACGGCCATTCTGGAAACACCATATATTTT,TRBV4-1,few,TRBJ1-3,-
CASSPASTENYQGKLFF,TGCGCCAGCAGCCCCGCATCGACAGAGAACTATCAGGGAAAACTGTTTTTT,TRBV4-1,few,TRBJ1-4,-
CASSLGTSSSGANVLTF,TGTGCCAGCAGTTTAGGGACTAGCTCCTCTGGGGCCAACGTCCTGACTTTC,TRBV12-3/TRBV12-4,many,TRBJ2-6,TRBD2